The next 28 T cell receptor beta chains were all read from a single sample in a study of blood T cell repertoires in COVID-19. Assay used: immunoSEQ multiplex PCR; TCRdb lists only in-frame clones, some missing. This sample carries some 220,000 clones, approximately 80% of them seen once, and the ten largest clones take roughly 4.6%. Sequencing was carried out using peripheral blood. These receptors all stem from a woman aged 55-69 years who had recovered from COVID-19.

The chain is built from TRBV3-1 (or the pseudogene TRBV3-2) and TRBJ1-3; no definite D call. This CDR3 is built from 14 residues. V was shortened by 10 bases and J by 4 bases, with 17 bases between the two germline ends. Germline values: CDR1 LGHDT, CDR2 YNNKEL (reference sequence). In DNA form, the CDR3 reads TGTGCCACCTCGCGGGAGGCTCTAGGAAACACCATATATTTT. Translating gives CATSREALGNTIYF.

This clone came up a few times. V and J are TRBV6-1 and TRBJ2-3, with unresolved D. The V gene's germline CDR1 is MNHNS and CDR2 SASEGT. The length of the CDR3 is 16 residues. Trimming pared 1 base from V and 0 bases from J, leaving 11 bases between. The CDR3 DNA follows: TGTGCCAGCAGTGAAGGTCACGGTTCTAGCACAGATACGCAGTATTTT. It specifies CASSEGHGSSTDTQYF.

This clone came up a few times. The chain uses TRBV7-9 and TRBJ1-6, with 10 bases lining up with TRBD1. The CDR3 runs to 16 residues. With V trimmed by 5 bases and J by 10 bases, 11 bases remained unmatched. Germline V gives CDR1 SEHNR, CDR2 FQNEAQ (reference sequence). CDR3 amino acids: CASSPVGQGGRSPLHF. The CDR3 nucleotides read TGTGCCAGCAGCCCAGTTGGACAGGGGGGGCGATCACCCCTCCACTTT.

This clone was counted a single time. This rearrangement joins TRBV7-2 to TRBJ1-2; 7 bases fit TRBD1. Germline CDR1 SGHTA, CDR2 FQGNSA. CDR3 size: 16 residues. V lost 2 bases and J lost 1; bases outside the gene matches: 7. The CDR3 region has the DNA TGTGCCAGCAGCTTATTTGGGACAGATTATAACTATGGCTACACCTTC. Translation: CASSLFGTDYNYGYTF.

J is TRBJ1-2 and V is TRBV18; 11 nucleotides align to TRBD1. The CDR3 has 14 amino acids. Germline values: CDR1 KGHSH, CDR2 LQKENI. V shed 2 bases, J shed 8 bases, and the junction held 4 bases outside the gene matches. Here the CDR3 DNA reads TGTGCCAGCTCACCAAGGACAGGGGGCTGGGGCTACACCTTC. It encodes CASSPRTGGWGYTF.

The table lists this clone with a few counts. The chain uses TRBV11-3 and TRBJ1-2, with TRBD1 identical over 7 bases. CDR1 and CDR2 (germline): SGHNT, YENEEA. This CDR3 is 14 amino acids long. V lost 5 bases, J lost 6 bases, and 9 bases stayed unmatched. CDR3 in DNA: TGTGCCAGCAGCCGACCCAGGGGGGTGAATGGCTACACCTTC. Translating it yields CASSRPRGVNGYTF.

The CDR3 DNA sequence: TGTGCCAGCTCACCAGGACTAGCGGGGGAGAACGAGCAGTACTTC. As protein: CASSPGLAGENEQYF. The chain carries TRBV18 and TRBJ2-7; TRBD2 matches 13 bases. The CDR3 extends over 15 amino acids. The trim removed 2 bases at V and 5 bases at J, leaving 3 bases unmatched. Germline lookup yields CDR1 KGHSH and CDR2 LQKENI.

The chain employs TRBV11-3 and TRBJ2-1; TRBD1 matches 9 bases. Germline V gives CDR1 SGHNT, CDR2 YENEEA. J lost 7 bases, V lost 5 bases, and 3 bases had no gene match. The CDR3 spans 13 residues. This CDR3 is CASSPGQGNEQFF. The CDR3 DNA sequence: TGTGCCAGCAGCCCCGGACAGGGGAATGAGCAGTTCTTC.

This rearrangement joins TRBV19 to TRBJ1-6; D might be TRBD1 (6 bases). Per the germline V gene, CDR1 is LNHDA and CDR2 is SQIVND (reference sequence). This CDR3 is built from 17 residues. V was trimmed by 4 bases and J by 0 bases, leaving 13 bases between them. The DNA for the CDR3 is TGTGCCAGTAGTAATACAGGGACAAGCTCCTATAATTCACCCCTCCACTTT. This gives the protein CASSNTGTSSYNSPLHF.

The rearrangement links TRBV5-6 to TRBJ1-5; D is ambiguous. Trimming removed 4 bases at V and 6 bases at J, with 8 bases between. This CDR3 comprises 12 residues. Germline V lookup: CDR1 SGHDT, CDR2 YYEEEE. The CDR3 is CASSHQAQPQHF. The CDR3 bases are TGTGCCAGCAGCCACCAGGCTCAGCCCCAGCATTTT.

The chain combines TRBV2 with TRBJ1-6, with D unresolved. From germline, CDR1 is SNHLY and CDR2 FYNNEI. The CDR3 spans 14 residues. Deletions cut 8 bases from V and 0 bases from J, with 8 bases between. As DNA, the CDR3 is TGTGCCAGCGTTCCGAGCTCCTATAATTCACCCCTCCACTTT. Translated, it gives CASVPSSYNSPLHF.

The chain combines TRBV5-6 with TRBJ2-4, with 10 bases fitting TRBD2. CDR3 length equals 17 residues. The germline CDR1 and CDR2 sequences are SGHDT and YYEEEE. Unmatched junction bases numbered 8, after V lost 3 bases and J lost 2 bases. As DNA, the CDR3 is TGTGCCAGCAGCTGGTACAGCGGGGGGGCATCCAAAAACATTCAGTACTTC. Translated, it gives CASSWYSGGASKNIQYF.

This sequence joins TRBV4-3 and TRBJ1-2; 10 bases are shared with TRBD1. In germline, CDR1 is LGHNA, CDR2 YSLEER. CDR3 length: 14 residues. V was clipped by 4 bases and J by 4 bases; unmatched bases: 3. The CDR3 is CASSRGQGSYGYTF. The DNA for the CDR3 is TGCGCCAGCAGCCGGGGACAGGGGAGCTATGGCTACACCTTC.

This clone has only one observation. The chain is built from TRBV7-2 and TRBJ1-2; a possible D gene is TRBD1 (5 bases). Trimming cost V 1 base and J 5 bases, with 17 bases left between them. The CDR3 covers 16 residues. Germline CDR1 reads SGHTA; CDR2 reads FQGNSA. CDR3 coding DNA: TGTGCCAGCAGCTTAGACGGGCCCAGGGTTGGGTATGGCTACACCTTC. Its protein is CASSLDGPRVGYGYTF.

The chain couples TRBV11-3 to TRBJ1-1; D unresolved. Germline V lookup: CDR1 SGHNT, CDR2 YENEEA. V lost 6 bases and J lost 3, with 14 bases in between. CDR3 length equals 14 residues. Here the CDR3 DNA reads TGTGCCAGCAGTCCGTCCTACGGGGACACTGAAGCTTTCTTT. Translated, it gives CASSPSYGDTEAFF.

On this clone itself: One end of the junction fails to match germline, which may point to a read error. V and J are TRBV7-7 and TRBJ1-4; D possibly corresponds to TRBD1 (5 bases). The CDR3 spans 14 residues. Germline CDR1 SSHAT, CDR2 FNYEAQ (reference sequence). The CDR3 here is CASSPAGNDEKLFF. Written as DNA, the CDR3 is TGTGCTAGCAGCCCAGCAGGGAATGATGAAAAACTGTTTTTT.

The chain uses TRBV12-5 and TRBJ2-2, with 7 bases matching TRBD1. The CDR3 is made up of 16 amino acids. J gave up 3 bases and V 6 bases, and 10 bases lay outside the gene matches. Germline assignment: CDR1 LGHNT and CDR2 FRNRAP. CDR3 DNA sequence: TGTGCTAGTGGACCTGGGACAGCCGAGTACACCGGGGAGCTGTTTTTT. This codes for CASGPGTAEYTGELFF.

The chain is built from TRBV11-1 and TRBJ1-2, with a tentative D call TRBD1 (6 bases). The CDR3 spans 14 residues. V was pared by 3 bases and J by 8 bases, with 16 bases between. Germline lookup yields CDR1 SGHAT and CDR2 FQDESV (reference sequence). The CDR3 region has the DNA TGTGCCAGCAGCTTTCGACAGGATGAATCCGGCTACACCTTC. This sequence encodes CASSFRQDESGYTF.

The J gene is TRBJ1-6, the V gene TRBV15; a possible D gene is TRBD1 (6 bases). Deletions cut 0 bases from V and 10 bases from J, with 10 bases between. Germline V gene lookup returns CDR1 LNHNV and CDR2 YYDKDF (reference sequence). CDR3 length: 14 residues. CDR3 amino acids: CATSREQGDSPLHF. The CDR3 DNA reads TGTGCCACCAGCAGAGAACAGGGAGACTCACCCCTCCACTTT.

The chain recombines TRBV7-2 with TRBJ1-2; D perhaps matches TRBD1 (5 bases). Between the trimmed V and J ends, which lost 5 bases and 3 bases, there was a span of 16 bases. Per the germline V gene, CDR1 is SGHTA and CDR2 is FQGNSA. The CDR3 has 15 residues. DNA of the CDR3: TGTGCCAGCAGCGCCGGAGGGGAAGATGACTATGGCTACACCTTC. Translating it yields CASSAGGEDDYGYTF.

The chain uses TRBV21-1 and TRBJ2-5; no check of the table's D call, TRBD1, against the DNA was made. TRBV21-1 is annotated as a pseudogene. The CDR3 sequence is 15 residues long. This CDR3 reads CASSIPDRGRETQYF. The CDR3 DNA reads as TGTGCCAGCAGCATCCCGGACAGGGGGCGAGAGACCCAGTACTTC.

CDR3 coding DNA: TGTGCCAGCAGGGGGGCGGTCCGCGGCGGGGAGCTGTTTTTT. Protein product: CASRGAVRGGELFF. The rearrangement joins TRBV28 to TRBJ2-2, with a weak D call TRBD1 (6 bases). CDR3 length: 14 residues. Trimming removed 6 bases at V and 7 bases at J, with 15 bases between. The germline CDR1 and CDR2 sequences are MDHEN and SYDVKM.

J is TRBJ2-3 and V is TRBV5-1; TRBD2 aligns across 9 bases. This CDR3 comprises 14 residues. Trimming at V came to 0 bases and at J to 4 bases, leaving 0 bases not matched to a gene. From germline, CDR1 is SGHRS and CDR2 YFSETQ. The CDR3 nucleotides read TGCGCCAGCAGCTTGGGCGGGGGGGCAGATACGCAGTATTTT. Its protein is CASSLGGGADTQYF.

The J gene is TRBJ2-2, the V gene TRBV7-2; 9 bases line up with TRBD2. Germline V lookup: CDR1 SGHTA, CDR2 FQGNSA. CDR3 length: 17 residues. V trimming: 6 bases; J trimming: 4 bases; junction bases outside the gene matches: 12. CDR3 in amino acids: CASSPLGGGAGTGELFF. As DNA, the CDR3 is TGTGCCAGCAGTCCCCTTGGCGGGGGGGCGGGCACCGGGGAGCTGTTTTTT. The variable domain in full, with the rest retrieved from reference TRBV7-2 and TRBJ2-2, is GAGVSQSPSNKVTEKGKDVELRCDPISGHTALYWYRQSLGQGLEFLIYFQGNSAPDKSGLPSDRFSAERTGGSVSTLTIQRTQQEDSAVYLCASSPLGGGAGTGELFFGEGSRLTVL.

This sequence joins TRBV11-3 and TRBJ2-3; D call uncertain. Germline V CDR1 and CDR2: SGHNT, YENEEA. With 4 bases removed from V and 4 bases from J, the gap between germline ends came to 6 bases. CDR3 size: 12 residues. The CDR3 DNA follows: TGTGCCAGCAGCTCCTCCCCAGATACGCAGTATTTT. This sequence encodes CASSSSPDTQYF.

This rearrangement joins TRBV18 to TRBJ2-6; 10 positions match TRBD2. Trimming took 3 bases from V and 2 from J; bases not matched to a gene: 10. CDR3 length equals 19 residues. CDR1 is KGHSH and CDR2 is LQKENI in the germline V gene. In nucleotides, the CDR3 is TGTGCCAGCTCACCCGTAAGCGGGGGGGCCTTGGCTGGGGCCAACGTCCTGACTTTC. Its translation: CASSPVSGGALAGANVLTF.

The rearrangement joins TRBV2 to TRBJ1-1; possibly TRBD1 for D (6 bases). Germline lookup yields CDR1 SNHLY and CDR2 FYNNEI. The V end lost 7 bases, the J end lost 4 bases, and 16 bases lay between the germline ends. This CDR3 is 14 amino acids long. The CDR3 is CASKRSQGSTEAFF. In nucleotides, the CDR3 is TGTGCCAGCAAGAGGAGCCAGGGGAGCACTGAAGCTTTCTTT.

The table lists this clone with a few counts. Written as DNA, the CDR3 is TGTGCCAGTAGTGGCACGGAGGGGAGCAATCAGCCCCAGCATTTT. Translation gives CASSGTEGSNQPQHF. The chain is built from TRBV19 and TRBJ1-5; a weak D match, TRBD1 (5 bases). The germline V gene has CDR1 LNHDA and CDR2 SQIVND (reference sequence). The CDR3 spans 15 residues. V lost 5 bases and J lost 1, with 12 bases in between.